The 29 T cell receptor beta chains given below trace back to one sample, sequenced in a study of STAT5B mutations in CD4+ large granular lymphocyte leukemia. Only in-frame clones appear in the TCRdb table, and some are missing; sequencing was by immunoSEQ multiplex PCR. The table has roughly 25,000 clones, about 79% seen once. Specimen: CD4+ T cells from blood buffy coats. Source of these receptors: a human donor in good health.

The chain carries TRBV4-1 and TRBJ2-3, with D uncertain. Germline loops: CDR1 MGHRA, CDR2 YSYEKL. V lost 1 base to trimming and J lost 6 bases, with 11 bases between them. The CDR3 sequence is 14 residues long. The CDR3 spells CASSQGRTDDTQYF. The CDR3 DNA sequence: TGCGCCAGCAGCCAAGGAAGGACGGATGATACGCAGTATTTT.

V and J are TRBV28 and TRBJ1-1; D not resolved. The CDR3 is 14 amino acids. V was shortened by 5 bases and J by 0 bases, with 10 bases between the two germline ends. CDR1 and CDR2 (germline): MDHEN, SYDVKM. The CDR3 loop reads CASSPQSMNTEAFF. CDR3 DNA sequence: TGTGCCAGCAGTCCACAGTCGATGAACACTGAAGCTTTCTTT.

This chain uses TRBV19 with TRBJ2-3; TRBD1 matches at 8 bases. V was pared by 7 bases and J by 1 base, with 10 bases of the junction left unmatched. Per germline, CDR1 LNHDA and CDR2 SQIVND (reference sequence). The CDR3 is made up of 16 amino acids. The CDR3 DNA is TGTGCCAGTATGGGGGCCCCGGACAGGGGCACAGATACGCAGTATTTT. Translated, it gives CASMGAPDRGTDTQYF.

In its sample, this clone was seen once. The V call is TRBV10-3, the J call TRBJ1-3; TRBD1 matches at 7 bases. V lost 6 bases to trimming and J lost 1 base; unmatched junction nucleotides: 12. The germline V gene encodes CDR1 ENHRY and CDR2 SYGVKD. This CDR3 has 17 residues. CDR3 DNA sequence: TGTGCCATCAGCAATCTTCCGGGACAGCAATCTGGAAACACCATATATTTT. It codes for CAISNLPGQQSGNTIYF.

This chain links TRBV7-8 with TRBJ1-3, with D unclear. In germline, CDR1 is SGHVS, CDR2 FQNEAQ. The CDR3 is 13 amino acids. Trimming shortened V by 1 base and J by 4 bases, and 5 bases separated the two germline ends. The CDR3 sequence is CASSLGQGNTIYF. DNA for the CDR3: TGTGCCAGCAGCTTAGGTCAGGGAAACACCATATATTTT.

The genes are TRBV28 and TRBJ1-5, with D hard to call. The ends were cut back, 4 bases at V and 5 bases at J, with 15 bases in the middle. The germline gives CDR1 MDHEN, CDR2 SYDVKM. The CDR3 is 15 residues long. For the CDR3, the DNA is TGTGCCAGCAGTTCCCCTAGCGGGCCTTATCAGCCCCAGCATTTT. Protein sequence: CASSSPSGPYQPQHF.

The genes are TRBV28 and TRBJ1-1, with D tentatively TRBD1 (6 bases). Trimming took off 11 bases at V and 0 bases at J, with 13 bases between the two ends. CDR1 and CDR2 (germline): MDHEN, SYDVKM. CDR3 length: 13 residues. The CDR3: CAAGTQMNTEAFF. The CDR3 coding sequence is TGTGCCGCAGGGACACAAATGAACACTGAAGCTTTCTTT.

The V and J genes are TRBV11-2 and TRBJ1-1, with D perhaps TRBD1 (5 bases). Germline V gene lookup returns CDR1 SGHAT and CDR2 FQNNGV. Between the trimmed V and J ends, which lost 6 bases and 1 base, there was a span of 15 bases. This CDR3 comprises 15 residues. CDR3 bases: TGTGCCAGCAGTCCGGGAGGGGATGCGAACACTGAAGCTTTCTTT. Translating it yields CASSPGGDANTEAFF.

The chain recombines TRBV6-5 with TRBJ1-2, with 9 positions matching TRBD1. The CDR3 length is 15 residues. Germline CDR1 MNHEY, CDR2 SVGAGI. Trimming took 5 bases from V and 9 from J; bases not matched to a gene: 13. CDR3: CASSPAGTGLDRYTF. DNA for the CDR3: TGTGCCAGCAGTCCGGCCGGGACAGGGCTTGATCGCTACACCTTC.

The V and J genes are TRBV7-2 and TRBJ2-3; 8 bases map to TRBD2. V was clipped by 5 bases and J by 1 base; unmatched bases: 8. This CDR3 region has 16 residues. CDR1 SGHTA and CDR2 FQGNSA come from the germline V gene. The CDR3 loop is CASSQAAGARTDTQYF. The CDR3 DNA reads TGTGCCAGCAGCCAAGCAGCGGGAGCCCGCACAGATACGCAGTATTTT.

This clone was recorded once. The chain recombines TRBV4-1 with TRBJ2-1; D gene uncertain. The CDR3 is 13 residues long. Germline V gene data show CDR1 as MGHRA and CDR2 as YSYEKL. Trimming stripped 3 bases from V and 5 bases from J, with 8 bases between. The CDR3 DNA reads as TGCGCCAGCAGCCATTTTTTCAACAATGAGCAGTTCTTC. This encodes CASSHFFNNEQFF.

This clone is a singleton in its sample. The V call is TRBV15, the J call TRBJ1-3, with 8 bases that match TRBD1. The germline gives CDR1 LNHNV, CDR2 YYDKDF (reference sequence). Trimming cost V 7 bases and J 0 bases; bases outside gene matches: 5. CDR3 length: 15 residues. The DNA of the CDR3 is TGTGCCACCACTCCGACAGGGGCCTCTGGAAACACCATATATTTT. Amino acids: CATTPTGASGNTIYF.

This chain uses TRBV25-1 with TRBJ2-6, with no clear D. This CDR3 region has 14 residues. Germline loops: CDR1 MGHDK, CDR2 SYGVNS. V shed 5 bases and J shed 0 bases, with 5 bases lying between them. The CDR3 spells CASSKSSGANVLTF. CDR3 DNA: TGTGCCAGCAGTAAGAGCTCTGGGGCCAACGTCCTGACTTTC. The full variable domain, with the rest looked up from reference TRBV25-1 and TRBJ2-6, is EADIYQTPRYLVIGTGKKITLECSQTMGHDKMYWYQQDPGMELHLIHYSYGVNSTEKGDLSSESTVSRIRTEHFPLTLESARPSHTSQYLCASSKSSGANVLTFGAGSRLTVL.

J is TRBJ1-1 and V is TRBV29-1; 7 nucleotides agree with TRBD1. Germline CDR1 is SQVTM and CDR2 is ANQGSEA. Trimming removed 2 bases from V and 7 bases from J; junction bases left unmatched: 7. The CDR3 covers 13 residues. The CDR3 spells CSVESFRGIEAFF. CDR3 nucleotide sequence: TGCAGCGTTGAATCGTTCAGGGGGATTGAAGCTTTCTTT.

The V call is TRBV7-2, the J call TRBJ1-3; no clear D gene. Germline CDR1 and CDR2: SGHTA and FQGNSA. Trimming removed 2 bases at V and 0 bases at J, with 8 bases between. The CDR3 covers 15 residues. This CDR3 is CASSLYWSSGNTIYF. The CDR3 DNA follows: TGTGCCAGCAGCTTATATTGGAGCTCTGGAAACACCATATATTTT.

V gene TRBV9 combines with J gene TRBJ2-5; a weak D match, TRBD2 (7 bases). Germline-derived CDR1 and CDR2 are SGDLS and YYNGEE. The CDR3 totals 14 residues. V lost 1 base and J 5 bases, leaving 12 bases between the germline ends. CDR3 amino acids: CASSVSGEGETQYF. DNA of the CDR3: TGTGCCAGCAGCGTATCAGGGGAGGGCGAGACCCAGTACTTC.

The chain is built from TRBV9 and TRBJ1-1; D is ambiguous. Trimming took off 3 bases at V and 1 base at J, with 13 bases between the two ends. Germline loops: CDR1 SGDLS, CDR2 YYNGEE. The CDR3 contains 15 residues. Here the CDR3 DNA reads TGTGCCAGCAGCGGGAGGCAAGCCCAGAACACTGAAGCTTTCTTT. Amino acids: CASSGRQAQNTEAFF.

J is TRBJ1-1 and V is TRBV19, with 8 bases fitting TRBD1. The germline V gene has CDR1 LNHDA and CDR2 SQIVND (reference sequence). With V trimmed by 7 bases and J by 4 bases, 8 bases remained unmatched. The CDR3 extends over 14 amino acids. CDR3 loop: CASTWGTGGTEAFF. The CDR3 bases are TGTGCCAGTACGTGGGGGACAGGAGGCACTGAAGCTTTCTTT.

The chain uses TRBV10-1 and TRBJ1-1; D call uncertain. The CDR3 is 13 amino acids. The V gene's germline CDR1 is WNHNN and CDR2 SYGVQD (reference sequence). Trimming removed 10 bases at V and 5 bases at J, with 17 bases between. This chain's CDR3 is CATRSGRSTEAFF. As DNA, the CDR3 is TGCGCCACCAGATCTGGCAGGTCGACTGAAGCTTTCTTT.

The chain has TRBV19 and TRBJ1-2; perhaps TRBD1 as D (5 bases). With 3 bases removed from V and 3 bases from J, the gap between germline ends came to 14 bases. From germline, CDR1 is LNHDA and CDR2 SQIVND (reference sequence). The CDR3 has 15 residues. The CDR3 DNA sequence: TGTGCCAGTAGTATGAGCCGGGACGGGGACTATGGCTACACCTTC. Translation: CASSMSRDGDYGYTF.

The chain couples TRBV7-2 to TRBJ1-4; possible D gene TRBD1, 5 bases. The CDR3 has 14 residues. V lost 5 bases to trimming and J lost 7 bases, with 14 bases between them. Germline V gives CDR1 SGHTA, CDR2 FQGNSA. CDR3 loop: CASSPWAGSEKLFF. CDR3 nucleotide sequence: TGTGCCAGCAGCCCCTGGGCAGGGAGTGAAAAACTGTTTTTT.

This rearrangement joins TRBV6-1 to TRBJ2-5; the match to TRBD1 covers 7 bases. The CDR3 contains 16 residues. Germline-derived CDR1 and CDR2 are MNHNS and SASEGT. V trimming: 2 bases; J trimming: 3 bases; junction bases outside the gene matches: 9. The CDR3 bases are TGTGCCAGCAGTGAACTCAGGGGGACCAAAAAAGAGACCCAGTACTTC. Translation gives CASSELRGTKKETQYF.

The rearrangement links TRBV14 to TRBJ1-2; 7 bases line up with TRBD1. The trim removed 0 bases at V and 4 bases at J, leaving 5 bases unmatched. The CDR3 length is 15 residues. Per the germline V gene, CDR1 is SGHDN and CDR2 is FVKESK. CDR3 nucleotide sequence: TGTGCCAGCAGCCAAGAGACAGGGACGGTCTATGGCTACACCTTC. Translating it yields CASSQETGTVYGYTF.

The genes are TRBV6-1 and TRBJ2-3; D is possibly TRBD1 (5 bases). CDR1 is MNHNS, CDR2 SASEGT, per germline. V was trimmed by 6 bases and J by 3 bases, leaving 13 bases between them. There are 14 residues in the CDR3. CDR3 region: CASRGPVTTDTQYF. The CDR3 coding sequence is TGTGCCAGCAGGGGGCCCGTTACGACAGATACGCAGTATTTT.

The V gene is TRBV27, the J gene TRBJ1-5; D call uncertain. This CDR3 spans 12 amino acids. V lost 2 bases to trimming and J lost 6 bases, with 5 bases between them. Looked up from germline, CDR1 is MNHEY and CDR2 is SMNVEV (reference sequence). The CDR3 DNA reads as TGTGCCAGCAGTTTAATCGGTCAGCCCCAGCATTTT. Translating it yields CASSLIGQPQHF.

The rearrangement links TRBV5-5 to TRBJ1-1; D not resolved. The V gene lost 4 bases and the J gene lost 3 bases, with 10 bases spanning the gap. The germline CDR1 and CDR2 sequences are SGHKS and YYEKEE (reference sequence). The CDR3 has 13 amino acids. Here the CDR3 DNA reads TGTGCCAGCAGCCAAAGGGCTGACACTGAAGCTTTCTTT. Amino acid sequence: CASSQRADTEAFF. The complete variable domain, with remaining parts taken from reference TRBV5-5 and TRBJ1-1, reads DAGVTQSPTHLIKTRGQQVTLRCSPISGHKSVSWYQQVLGQGPQFIFQYYEKEERGRGNFPDRFSARQFPNYSSELNVNALLLGDSALYLCASSQRADTEAFFGQGTRLTVV.

V gene TRBV4-1 combines with J gene TRBJ1-5; D uncertain. This CDR3 region has 15 residues. In germline, CDR1 is MGHRA, CDR2 YSYEKL. Trimming pared 4 bases from V and 4 bases from J, leaving 14 bases between. The CDR3 here is CASSRHMGSNQPQHF. The CDR3 DNA sequence: TGCGCCAGCAGCCGGCACATGGGATCAAATCAGCCCCAGCATTTT.

This chain links TRBV7-8 with TRBJ2-5, with 13 positions matching TRBD2. Germline V gives CDR1 SGHVS, CDR2 FQNEAQ. J was trimmed by 1 base and V by 4 bases; bases with no gene match: 12. This CDR3 is built from 19 residues. The CDR3 sequence: CASSSTGTSGKRGQETQYF. The CDR3 DNA reads TGTGCCAGCAGCTCAACCGGGACTAGCGGGAAGAGGGGCCAAGAGACCCAGTACTTC.

V usage is TRBV10-3 and J usage is TRBJ1-1; 7 bases match TRBD1. The germline V gene has CDR1 ENHRY and CDR2 SYGVKD. The ends lost 0 bases at V and 3 bases at J; junction bases unmatched: 4. The CDR3 runs 15 residues. The CDR3 sequence: CAISESKGAYTEAFF. In DNA, the CDR3 is TGTGCCATCAGTGAGTCAAAGGGGGCGTACACTGAAGCTTTCTTT.